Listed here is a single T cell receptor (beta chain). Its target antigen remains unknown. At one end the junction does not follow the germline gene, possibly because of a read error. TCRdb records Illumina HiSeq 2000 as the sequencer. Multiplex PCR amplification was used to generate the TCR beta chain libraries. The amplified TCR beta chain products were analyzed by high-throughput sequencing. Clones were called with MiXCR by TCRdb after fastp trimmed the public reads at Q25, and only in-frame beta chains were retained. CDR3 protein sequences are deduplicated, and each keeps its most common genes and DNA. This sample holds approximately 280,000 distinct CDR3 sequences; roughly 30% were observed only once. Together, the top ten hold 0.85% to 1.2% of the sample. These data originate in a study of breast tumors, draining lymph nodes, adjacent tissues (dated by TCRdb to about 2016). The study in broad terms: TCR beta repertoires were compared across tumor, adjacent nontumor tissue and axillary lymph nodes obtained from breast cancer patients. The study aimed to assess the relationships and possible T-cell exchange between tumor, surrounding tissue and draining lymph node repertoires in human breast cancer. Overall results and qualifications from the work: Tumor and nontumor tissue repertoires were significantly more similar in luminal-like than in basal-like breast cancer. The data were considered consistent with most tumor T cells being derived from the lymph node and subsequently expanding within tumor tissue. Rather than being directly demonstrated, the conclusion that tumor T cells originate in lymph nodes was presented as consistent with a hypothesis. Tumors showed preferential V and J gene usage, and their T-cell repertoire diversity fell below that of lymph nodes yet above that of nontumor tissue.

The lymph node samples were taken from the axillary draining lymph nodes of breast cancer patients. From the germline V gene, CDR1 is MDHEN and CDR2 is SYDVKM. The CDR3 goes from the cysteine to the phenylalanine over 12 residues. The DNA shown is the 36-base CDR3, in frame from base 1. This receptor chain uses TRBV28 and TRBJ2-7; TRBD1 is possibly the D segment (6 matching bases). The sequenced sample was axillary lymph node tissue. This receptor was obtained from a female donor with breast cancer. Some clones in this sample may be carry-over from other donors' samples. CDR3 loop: CASSLWGGGHHF. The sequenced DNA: TGTGCCAGCAGTTTATGGGGTGGGGGCCACCACTTC. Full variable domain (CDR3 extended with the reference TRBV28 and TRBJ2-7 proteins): DVKVTQSSRYLVKRTGEKVFLECVQDMDHENMFWYRQDPGLGLRLIYFSYDVKMKEKGDIPEGYSVSREKKERFSLILESASTNQTSMYLCASSLWGGGHHFGPGTRLTVT.